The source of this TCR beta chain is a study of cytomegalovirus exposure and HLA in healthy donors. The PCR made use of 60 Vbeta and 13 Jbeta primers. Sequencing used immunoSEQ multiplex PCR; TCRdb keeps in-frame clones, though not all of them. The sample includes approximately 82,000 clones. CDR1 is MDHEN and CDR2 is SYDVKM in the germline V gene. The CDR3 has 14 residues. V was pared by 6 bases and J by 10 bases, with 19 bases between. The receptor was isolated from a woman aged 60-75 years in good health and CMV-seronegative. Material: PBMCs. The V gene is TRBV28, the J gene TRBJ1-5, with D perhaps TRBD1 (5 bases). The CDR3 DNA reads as TGTGCCAGCAGCCTGGGGGGATCAAATAATCCCCAGCATTTT. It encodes CASSLGGSNNPQHF.